A selection of T cell receptor beta chains follows, all from one sample in a study of response to subunit inactivated influenza vaccine. TCRdb reprocessed the RT-PCR reads via MiXCR and lists one record per CDR3 protein. The data contain 650,000 to 850,000 distinct CDR3 sequences, about 15% of them singletons. The input for sequencing was PBMCs from blood, taken roughly 2 weeks before vaccination. These receptors were collected from a man aged 50-60 years who received an inactivated influenza vaccine. Each CDR3 is given with its conserved first and last residue. Fields, in order: CDR3 length, clone size, D gene, J gene, V gene, CDR3 protein, CDR3 DNA. D genes are given only for firm matches. The size field is filled for only some rows; it gives once, few, many or a size class.

length: 15
size: .
D: TRBD1
J: TRBJ2-2
V: TRBV11-2
CDR3: CASSLGAGGAGELFF
DNA: TGTGCCAGCAGCTTAGGGGCAGGGGGCGCCGGGGAGCTGTTTTTT

length: 12
size: many
D: TRBD1
J: TRBJ1-1
V: TRBV10-3
CDR3: CAISNRGTEAFF
DNA: TGTGCCATCAGCAACAGGGGGACTGAAGCTTTCTTT

length: 20
size: .
D: TRBD2
J: TRBJ2-1
V: TRBV12-5
CDR3: CASGEIIGGLAGVNYNEQFF
DNA: TGTGCTAGTGGGGAGATCATTGGCGGACTAGCGGGAGTCAACTACAATGAGCAGTTCTTC

length: 16
size: many
D: .
J: TRBJ2-6
V: TRBV4-3
CDR3: CASIPQLGSGANVLTF
DNA: TGCGCCAGCATCCCACAATTGGGCTCTGGGGCCAACGTCCTGACTTTC

length: 12
size: few
D: .
J: TRBJ2-7
V: TRBV20-1
CDR3: CSGVISSYEQYF
DNA: TGCAGTGGGGTCATAAGCTCCTACGAGCAGTACTTC

length: 14
size: few
D: TRBD2
J: TRBJ2-5
V: TRBV7-2
CDR3: CASSIGLAQETQYF
DNA: TGTGCCAGCAGCATCGGACTAGCTCAAGAGACCCAGTACTTC

length: 13
size: .
D: .
J: TRBJ1-2
V: TRBV6-2/TRBV6-3
CDR3: CASTGGTGPEDTF
DNA: TGTGCCAGCACCGGAGGGACGGGCCCCGAAGACACCTTC

length: 16
size: .
D: .
J: TRBJ2-7
V: TRBV12-3/TRBV12-4
CDR3: CASSLFGGADQYEQYF
DNA: TGTGCCAGCAGTTTGTTCGGCGGGGCGGACCAATACGAGCAGTACTTC

length: 16
size: .
D: .
J: TRBJ2-5
V: TRBV12-3/TRBV12-4
CDR3: CASSPSYRDRQETQYF
DNA: TGTGCCAGCAGTCCCAGTTACAGGGATAGGCAAGAGACCCAGTACTTC

length: 13
size: many
D: .
J: TRBJ1-1
V: TRBV10-3
CDR3: CATGAGPNTEAFF
DNA: TGTGCCACCGGGGCCGGCCCGAACACTGAAGCTTTCTTT

length: 14
size: few
D: .
J: TRBJ2-7
V: TRBV24-1
CDR3: CATSSGPIAIEQYF
DNA: TGTGCCACCAGCTCCGGGCCGATCGCAATCGAGCAGTACTTC

length: 13
size: .
D: .
J: TRBJ2-1
V: TRBV12-3/TRBV12-4
CDR3: CASGWGFANEQFF
DNA: TGTGCCAGCGGTTGGGGATTCGCCAATGAGCAGTTCTTC

length: 13
size: few
D: .
J: TRBJ2-7
V: TRBV29-1
CDR3: CSALPGHNYEQYF
DNA: TGCAGCGCCCTACCGGGACATAACTACGAGCAGTACTTC

length: 12
size: many
D: TRBD1
J: TRBJ2-1
V: TRBV28
CDR3: CASSLRQGEQFF
DNA: TGTGCCAGCAGTTTAAGACAGGGGGAGCAGTTCTTC

length: 14
size: once
D: .
J: TRBJ2-1
V: TRBV21-1
CDR3: CATRSGLSDNEQFF
DNA: TGTGCCACCCGGTCGGGACTTTCGGACAATGAGCAGTTCTTC

length: 13
size: .
D: .
J: TRBJ2-3
V: TRBV3-1
CDR3: CASSQDGRDTQYF
DNA: TGTGCCAGCAGCCAAGATGGGCGAGATACGCAGTATTTT

length: 13
size: .
D: .
J: TRBJ2-1
V: TRBV7-9
CDR3: CASSPMETDEQFF
DNA: TGTGCCAGCAGCCCAATGGAAACGGATGAGCAGTTCTTC

length: 11
size: .
D: TRBD1
J: TRBJ1-1
V: TRBV2
CDR3: CASRYRGLAFF
DNA: TGTGCCAGCAGATACAGGGGGTTGGCTTTCTTT

length: 15
size: few
D: .
J: TRBJ2-3
V: TRBV20-1
CDR3: CSASWGQGNTDTQYF
DNA: TGCAGTGCTAGTTGGGGCCAGGGGAACACAGATACGCAGTATTTT

length: 16
size: few
D: TRBD2
J: TRBJ2-1
V: TRBV7-9
CDR3: CASSVRPSGPNNEQFF
DNA: TGTGCCAGCAGCGTAAGACCTAGCGGACCAAACAATGAGCAGTTCTTC

length: 14
size: .
D: .
J: TRBJ2-5
V: TRBV11-2
CDR3: CASSLWVAEETQYF
DNA: TGTGCCAGCAGCTTATGGGTAGCGGAAGAGACCCAGTACTTC

length: 15
size: .
D: TRBD1
J: TRBJ2-2
V: TRBV6-1
CDR3: CASSLTGWDTGELFF
DNA: TGTGCCAGCAGTCTGACAGGGTGGGACACCGGGGAGCTGTTTTTT

length: 14
size: few
D: TRBD1
J: TRBJ2-2
V: TRBV2
CDR3: CAILTGGYTGELFF
DNA: TGTGCCATTTTGACAGGGGGCTACACCGGGGAGCTGTTTTTT

length: 16
size: few
D: TRBD2
J: TRBJ2-2
V: TRBV4-2
CDR3: CASSQWTSGSPGELFF
DNA: TGTGCCAGCAGCCAATGGACTAGCGGGAGCCCCGGGGAGCTGTTTTTT

length: 15
size: many
D: TRBD1
J: TRBJ2-2
V: TRBV5-1
CDR3: CASSTGTGGSGELFF
DNA: TGCGCCAGCAGCACCGGGACAGGGGGCTCCGGGGAGCTGTTTTTT

length: 13
size: few
D: .
J: TRBJ1-2
V: TRBV6-6
CDR3: CASSPLSGSGYTF
DNA: TGTGCCAGCAGTCCCCTTTCTGGAAGTGGCTACACCTTC

length: 14
size: few
D: .
J: TRBJ2-4
V: TRBV12-3/TRBV12-4
CDR3: CASTPRGDSNIQYF
DNA: TGTGCCAGCACCCCCCGCGGGGATAGCAACATTCAGTACTTC

length: 14
size: few
D: .
J: TRBJ1-1
V: TRBV5-1
CDR3: CASSLNGQNTEAFF
DNA: TGCGCCAGCAGCTTGAATGGGCAGAACACTGAAGCTTTCTTT

length: 16
size: few
D: .
J: TRBJ1-5
V: TRBV15
CDR3: CATSTLPRDTYQPQHF
DNA: TGTGCCACCAGCACTTTACCCCGGGACACCTATCAGCCCCAGCATTTT

length: 12
size: few
D: .
J: TRBJ2-7
V: TRBV29-1
CDR3: CSVSSGFDEQYF
DNA: TGCAGCGTTAGTTCGGGTTTCGACGAGCAGTACTTC

length: 15
size: .
D: TRBD1
J: TRBJ1-2
V: TRBV12-3/TRBV12-4
CDR3: CASSGRVRGLDGYTF
DNA: TGTGCCAGCAGTGGCCGGGTAAGGGGGCTGGATGGCTACACCTTC

length: 15
size: few
D: TRBD1
J: TRBJ2-3
V: TRBV7-8
CDR3: CASSWGQGARGTQYF
DNA: TGTGCCAGCAGCTGGGGACAGGGGGCGCGAGGTACGCAGTATTTT

length: 16
size: few
D: .
J: TRBJ1-6
V: TRBV7-2
CDR3: CASSRTLGSYNSPLHF
DNA: TGTGCCAGCAGCCGAACCCTCGGCTCCTATAATTCACCCCTCCACTTT

length: 16
size: .
D: TRBD1
J: TRBJ2-3
V: TRBV11-3
CDR3: CASSLAGTGSTDTQYF
DNA: TGTGCCAGCAGCTTAGCCGGGACAGGGAGCACAGATACGCAGTATTTT

length: 16
size: .
D: TRBD1
J: TRBJ2-1
V: TRBV7-2
CDR3: CASSLVGTGGFNEQFF
DNA: TGTGCCAGCAGCTTAGTAGGGACAGGGGGGTTCAATGAGCAGTTCTTC

length: 14
size: .
D: TRBD2
J: TRBJ2-7
V: TRBV27
CDR3: CASRAASGTYEQYF
DNA: TGTGCCAGCAGGGCGGCTAGCGGGACCTACGAGCAGTACTTC

length: 15
size: .
D: .
J: TRBJ2-2
V: TRBV28
CDR3: CASSFARLEAGELFF
DNA: TGTGCCAGCAGTTTCGCACGGCTAGAGGCCGGGGAGCTGTTTTTT

length: 14
size: .
D: .
J: TRBJ1-5
V: TRBV19
CDR3: CASSIRQFDQPQHF
DNA: TGTGCCAGTAGTATAAGGCAATTCGATCAGCCCCAGCATTTT

length: 16
size: many
D: TRBD1
J: TRBJ2-3
V: TRBV7-2
CDR3: CASSLEWDSELDTQYF
DNA: TGTGCCAGCAGCTTAGAGTGGGACAGCGAGCTCGATACGCAGTATTTT

length: 16
size: .
D: .
J: TRBJ2-1
V: TRBV19
CDR3: CASSPPLAPSYNEQFF
DNA: TGTGCCAGTAGTCCTCCCCTAGCCCCCTCCTACAATGAGCAGTTCTTC

length: 13
size: few
D: .
J: TRBJ1-5
V: TRBV6-6
CDR3: CASTGTGNQPQHF
DNA: TGTGCCAGTACAGGGACCGGCAATCAGCCCCAGCATTTT

length: 11
size: few
D: .
J: TRBJ1-1
V: TRBV29-1
CDR3: CSVDWGTEAFF
DNA: TGCAGCGTTGATTGGGGCACTGAAGCTTTCTTT

length: 17
size: few
D: TRBD1
J: TRBJ2-6
V: TRBV27
CDR3: CASSPRGQIAGANVLTF
DNA: TGTGCCAGCAGTCCAAGGGGGCAAATTGCTGGGGCCAACGTCCTGACTTTC

length: 17
size: few
D: .
J: TRBJ1-4
V: TRBV12-3/TRBV12-4
CDR3: CASSLFDLPSDNEKLFF
DNA: TGTGCCAGCAGTTTATTTGATCTGCCCTCCGATAATGAAAAACTGTTTTTT

length: 17
size: .
D: TRBD2
J: TRBJ2-1
V: TRBV29-1
CDR3: CSVDGTSLGVRDNEQFF
DNA: TGCAGCGTTGATGGGACTAGTTTGGGGGTAAGAGACAATGAGCAGTTCTTC

length: 12
size: .
D: TRBD1
J: TRBJ2-7
V: TRBV29-1
CDR3: CSAGQGYNEQYF
DNA: TGCAGCGCGGGACAGGGGTACAACGAGCAGTACTTC

length: 14
size: few
D: .
J: TRBJ1-2
V: TRBV4-2
CDR3: CASSQDLPQGFYTF
DNA: TGTGCCAGCAGCCAAGATCTCCCACAAGGGTTCTACACCTTC

length: 15
size: .
D: TRBD2
J: TRBJ2-3
V: TRBV7-9
CDR3: CASSLAGGATDTQYF
DNA: TGTGCCAGCAGCTTAGCCGGGGGGGCCACAGATACGCAGTATTTT

length: 16
size: .
D: TRBD2
J: TRBJ2-2
V: TRBV11-3
CDR3: CASSSTGLTNTGELFF
DNA: TGTGCCAGCAGCTCAACGGGACTAACGAACACCGGGGAGCTGTTTTTT

length: 15
size: few
D: TRBD1
J: TRBJ2-5
V: TRBV3-1
CDR3: CASSPYRGQVETQYF
DNA: TGTGCCAGCAGCCCCTACAGGGGGCAAGTGGAGACCCAGTACTTC

length: 14
size: few
D: TRBD2
J: TRBJ2-3
V: TRBV28
CDR3: CASSRSGTTDTQYF
DNA: TGTGCCAGCAGTCGTAGCGGGACTACAGATACGCAGTATTTT

length: 15
size: few
D: .
J: TRBJ1-2
V: TRBV2
CDR3: CASSHKAGTDHGYTF
DNA: TGTGCCAGCAGCCATAAGGCGGGGACGGACCATGGCTACACCTTC

length: 16
size: many
D: TRBD1
J: TRBJ2-1
V: TRBV29-1
CDR3: CSVEVRQGPYYNEQFF
DNA: TGCAGCGTTGAAGTGCGACAGGGGCCCTACTACAATGAGCAGTTCTTC

length: 13
size: many
D: TRBD1
J: TRBJ2-4
V: TRBV20-1
CDR3: CSAGDRGENIQYF
DNA: TGCAGTGCTGGGGACAGGGGGGAAAACATTCAGTACTTC